This T cell receptor beta chain was captured by sequencing in a study of control samples from healthy donors and cancer patients. Generated by immunoSEQ multiplex PCR, the TCRdb table keeps only in-frame clones and is missing some. Among 150,000 to 200,000 clones listed, around 90% were seen once. The clonotype was recovered from a man aged 30 to 39 in good health. The source material was blood.

CDR3 coding DNA: TGTGCCAGCAGCGGACAGAAATTTACTGAAGCTTTCTTT. Translation: CASSGQKFTEAFF. V gene TRBV2 combines with J gene TRBJ1-1; D perhaps matches TRBD1 (6 bases). Germline CDR1 and CDR2: SNHLY and FYNNEI. The CDR3 extends over 13 amino acids. V dropped 6 bases and J dropped 5 bases, with 13 bases sitting between them.